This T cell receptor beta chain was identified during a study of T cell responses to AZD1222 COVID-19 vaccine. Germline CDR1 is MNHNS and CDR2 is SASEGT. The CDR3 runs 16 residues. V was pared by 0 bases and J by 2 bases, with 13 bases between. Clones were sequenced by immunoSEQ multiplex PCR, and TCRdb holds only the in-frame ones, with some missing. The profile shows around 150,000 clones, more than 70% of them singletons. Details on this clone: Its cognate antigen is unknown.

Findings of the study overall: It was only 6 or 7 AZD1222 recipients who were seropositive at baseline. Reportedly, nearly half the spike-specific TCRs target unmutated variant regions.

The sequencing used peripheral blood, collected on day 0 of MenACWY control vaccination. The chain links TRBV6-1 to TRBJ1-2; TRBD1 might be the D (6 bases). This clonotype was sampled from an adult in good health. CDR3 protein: CASSEAYNRANYGYTF. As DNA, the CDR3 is TGTGCCAGCAGTGAAGCCTATAACAGGGCGAACTATGGCTACACCTTC.